The 13 T cell receptor beta chains below were found in one sample sequenced in a study of blood T cells in healthy people across ages. A J-beta primer mix and a sample-barcoded 5' primer were used in a second PCR of about 7 to 12 cycles. TCRdb itself ran the 5' RACE reads through MiXCR, one entry per CDR3 protein. This repertoire shows 800,000 to 950,000 distinct CDR3 sequences, 25% to 35% found once; its top ten account for roughly 10%. These data are also associated with another study on T cells of mothers and their children.

The sample consisted of blood. These receptors all come from a woman aged 40 to 55 in good health.

This clonotype appeared many times. V and J are TRBV28 and TRBJ1-5, with 7 bases that match TRBD1. V was clipped by 6 bases and J by 4 bases; unmatched bases: 9. The CDR3 loop spans 15 amino acids. Germline V gene lookup returns CDR1 MDHEN and CDR2 SYDVKM. The CDR3 region has the DNA TGTGCCAGCAGACCCGACAGGGTCCCAAATCAGCCCCAGCATTTT. Amino acid sequence: CASRPDRVPNQPQHF.

This clonotype appeared a few times. The rearrangement joins TRBV4-3 to TRBJ2-3, with 10 bases identical to TRBD1. The germline V gene has CDR1 LGHNA and CDR2 YSLEER. CDR3 length: 15 residues. V lost 6 bases, J lost 4 bases, and 7 bases stayed unmatched. The CDR3, as DNA: TGCGCCAGCAGTACCGGGACAGGGGTATCAGATACGCAGTATTTT. This gives the protein CASSTGTGVSDTQYF.

The chain joins TRBV12-3 or TRBV12-4 to TRBJ1-5, with D possibly matching TRBD1 (5 bases). There are 15 residues in the CDR3. The germline V and J ends were trimmed by 0 bases and 5 bases, with 11 bases remaining between them. The CDR3 here is CASSLAGLGDQPQHF. CDR3 nucleotide sequence: TGTGCCAGCAGTTTAGCGGGGTTAGGGGATCAGCCCCAGCATTTT.

The J gene is TRBJ2-5, the V gene TRBV6-5, with D uncertain. The J call is uncertain, as TRBJ2-7 better fits the DNA end. The CDR3 length is 13 residues. Per germline, CDR1 MNHEY and CDR2 SVGAGI. The chain's CDR3 is CASSYYEDGEQYF. The DNA for the CDR3 is TGTGCCAGCAGTTATTATGAGGACGGCGAGCAGTACTTC.

J is TRBJ1-1 and V is TRBV12-3 or TRBV12-4; unclear D gene. The CDR3 contains 12 residues. Trimming took off 6 bases at V and 8 bases at J, with 13 bases between the two ends. CDR3 in amino acids: CASSLLAPEAFF. The CDR3 region has the DNA TGTGCCAGCAGCCTCCTTGCACCGGAAGCTTTCTTT.

The chain recombines TRBV6-1 with TRBJ2-1, with TRBD2 matching 8 bases. V shed 4 bases, J shed 5 bases, and the junction held 13 bases outside the gene matches. Germline V gene data show CDR1 as MNHNS and CDR2 as SASEGT. The CDR3 totals 17 residues. In DNA, the CDR3 is TGTGCCAGCAGTGCCTTGAGCGGGGGCCTTAACAACAATGAGCAGTTCTTC. Translation gives CASSALSGGLNNNEQFF.

This clonotype was observed a handful of times. The DNA for the CDR3 is TGTGCCAGCAGTTCAGGGACTAGCGATTCCCAGGATACGCAGTATTTT. It codes for CASSSGTSDSQDTQYF. J is TRBJ2-3 and V is TRBV28; TRBD2 agrees at 10 bases. Germline CDR1 reads MDHEN; CDR2 reads SYDVKM. This CDR3 spans 16 amino acids. J lost 6 bases, V lost 4 bases, and 10 bases had no gene match.

This sequence joins TRBV7-2 and TRBJ1-1; no clear D gene. Germline V gene lookup returns CDR1 SGHTA and CDR2 FQGNSA. The CDR3 extends over 16 amino acids. Trimming pared 3 bases from V and 6 bases from J, leaving 20 bases between. The CDR3 DNA sequence: TGTGCCAGCAGCTTCCGGGTTGGGCCGGAGGACGCTGAAGCTTTCTTT. It is translated as CASSFRVGPEDAEAFF.

This clonotype was observed at least ten times. V is TRBV20-1 and J is TRBJ2-4; 14 bases fit TRBD2. V trimming: 6 bases; J trimming: 9 bases; junction bases outside the gene matches: 13. This CDR3 is built from 16 residues. Germline CDR1 is DFQATT and CDR2 is SNEGSKA (reference sequence). The CDR3 spells CSAKKTSGGAPSIQYF. CDR3 coding DNA: TGCAGTGCAAAGAAGACTAGCGGGGGGGCCCCCAGCATTCAGTACTTC.

The CDR3 here is CASSPAGRNNNEQYF. The CDR3 DNA follows: TGTGCCAGCTCACCAGCGGGACGGAATAACAATGAGCAGTACTTC. This rearrangement joins TRBV18 to TRBJ2-4; perhaps TRBD2 as D (6 bases). Trimming removed 2 bases from V and 13 bases from J, with 21 bases in between. CDR1 KGHSH and CDR2 LQKENI come from the germline V gene. This CDR3 comprises 15 residues.

This clonotype was recorded many times. The chain uses TRBV6-4 and TRBJ1-6, with a possible D match to TRBD1 (5 bases). Germline CDR1 and CDR2: MRHNA and SNTAGT. Trimming cost V 3 bases and J 7 bases, with 16 bases left between them. This CDR3 contains 16 residues. CDR3 nucleotides: TGTGCCAGCAGTGAGGAAGGGGCCTCGGGGAATTCACCCCTCCACTTT. As protein: CASSEEGASGNSPLHF.

The chain carries TRBV7-7 and TRBJ2-5, with 11 bases identical to TRBD2. The CDR3 totals 13 residues. The germline gives CDR1 SSHAT, CDR2 FNYEAQ (reference sequence). The CDR3 nucleotides are TGTGCTCCTAGCGGGAGGAACCAAGAGACCCAGTACTTC. The encoded protein is CAPSGRNQETQYF. Supplemented by reference TRBV7-7 and TRBJ2-5, the full variable domain reads GAGVSQSPRYKVTKRGQDVTLRCDPISSHATLYWYQQALGQGPEFLTYFNYEAQPDKSGLPSDRFSAERPEGSISTLTIQRTEQRDSAMYRCAPSGRNQETQYFGPGTRLLVL.

The V call is TRBV28, the J call TRBJ2-1; 9 positions match TRBD2. V lost 8 bases to trimming and J lost 1 base; unmatched junction nucleotides: 6. Germline V gene sequence: CDR1 MDHEN, CDR2 SYDVKM. The CDR3 is 15 amino acids. This chain's CDR3 is CASCPAGGSYNEQFF. CDR3 coding DNA: TGTGCCAGCTGCCCAGCGGGGGGATCCTACAATGAGCAGTTCTTC.